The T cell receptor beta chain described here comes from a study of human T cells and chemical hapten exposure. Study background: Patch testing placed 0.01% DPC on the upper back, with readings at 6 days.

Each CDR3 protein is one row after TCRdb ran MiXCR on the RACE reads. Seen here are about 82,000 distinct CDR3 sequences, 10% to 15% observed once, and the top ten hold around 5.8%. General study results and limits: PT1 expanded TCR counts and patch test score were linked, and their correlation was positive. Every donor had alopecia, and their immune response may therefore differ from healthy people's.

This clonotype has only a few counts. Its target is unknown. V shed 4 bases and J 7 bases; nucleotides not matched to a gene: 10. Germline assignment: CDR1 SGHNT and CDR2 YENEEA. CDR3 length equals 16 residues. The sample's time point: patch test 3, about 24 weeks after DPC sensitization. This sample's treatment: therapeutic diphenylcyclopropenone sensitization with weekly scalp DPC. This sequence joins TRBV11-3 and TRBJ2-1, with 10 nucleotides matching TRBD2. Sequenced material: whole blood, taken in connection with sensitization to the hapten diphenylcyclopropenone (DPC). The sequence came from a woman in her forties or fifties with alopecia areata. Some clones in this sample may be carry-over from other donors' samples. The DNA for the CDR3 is TGTGCCAGCAGCTCGTCGCCGGGACTAGCGAGGAATGAGCAGTTCTTC. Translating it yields CASSSSPGLARNEQFF.